The entry below gives a single T cell receptor beta chain sequence along with its context. The antigen remains undetermined. The data stem from a study of cytomegalovirus exposure and HLA in healthy donors. Findings and caveats of the study: Solely CMV serostatus was available to characterize immune exposure. Presence/absence analyses assumed roughly uniform sequencing depth across donors, which may not hold.

Researchers ran the PCR with 60 Vbeta and 13 Jbeta primers. Original handling: In a later analysis, around 11 million of around 75 million unique beta chains occurred in at least two donors. The table came from immunoSEQ multiplex PCR; TCRdb's copy has only in-frame clones and leaves some out. The V and J calls and clone size come from that table; D and trimming were worked out from the DNA. The sample yields 270,000 or so clones, over 90% seen once. Trimming took 1 base from V and 2 from J; bases not matched to a gene: 7. In germline, CDR1 is LNHNV, CDR2 YYDKDF (reference sequence). This CDR3 comprises 17 residues.

Sample: PBMCs. This rearrangement joins TRBV15 to TRBJ2-1, with 8 positions matching TRBD2. The sequence was obtained from a girl aged 2-10 years in good health and CMV-seronegative. The CDR3 region is CATSRVPGGWAYNEQFF. DNA of the CDR3: TGTGCCACCAGCAGAGTTCCGGGGGGGTGGGCCTACAATGAGCAGTTCTTC.